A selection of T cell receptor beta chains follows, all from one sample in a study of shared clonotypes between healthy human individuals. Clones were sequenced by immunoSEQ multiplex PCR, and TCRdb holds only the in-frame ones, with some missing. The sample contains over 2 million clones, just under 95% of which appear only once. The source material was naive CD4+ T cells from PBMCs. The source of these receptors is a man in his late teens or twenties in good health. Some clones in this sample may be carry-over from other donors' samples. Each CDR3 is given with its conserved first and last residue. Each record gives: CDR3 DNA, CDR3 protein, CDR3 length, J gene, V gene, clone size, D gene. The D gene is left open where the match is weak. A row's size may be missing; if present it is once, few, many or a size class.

TGTGCCTGGAGCATAGGGACTAGCTCCTACAATGAGCAGTTCTTC	CAWSIGTSSYNEQFF	15	TRBJ2-1	TRBV30	once	TRBD2
TGTGCCAGCAGCCAACTCGGGGATCGAGACTATGGCTACACCTTC	CASSQLGDRDYGYTF	15	TRBJ1-2	TRBV4-2	.	.
TGTGCCAGCCCAGGACTAGCGGGGAACACCGGGGAGCTGTTTTTT	CASPGLAGNTGELFF	15	TRBJ2-2	TRBV18	.	TRBD2
TGTGCCAGCTCACCGGAGCTGAACACTGAAGCTTTCTTT	CASSPELNTEAFF	13	TRBJ1-1	TRBV18	.	.
TGCGCCAGCAGGGACAGGGTTTCCGTCTCTGAAGCTTTCTTT	CASRDRVSVSEAFF	14	TRBJ1-1	TRBV5-1	.	TRBD1
TGTGCCAGCAGTGAAGCGGGTTGGGAGCAGTTCTTC	CASSEAGWEQFF	12	TRBJ2-1	TRBV6-1	.	.
TGTGCCAGCAGCTTTAGGGGGAATGAGCAGTTCTTC	CASSFRGNEQFF	12	TRBJ2-1	TRBV7-2	.	.
TGCGCCAGCAGCCAACCAAGCCGGGCAGCGGGTGGCTACACCTTC	CASSQPSRAAGGYTF	15	TRBJ1-2	TRBV4-1	.	.
TGTGCCAGCAGTATCCGACCCTTCCGACAGGGAGGGCGCAATGGCTACACCTTC	CASSIRPFRQGGRNGYTF	18	TRBJ1-2	TRBV28	.	TRBD1
TGTGCCAGCAGCGAGAGGGACAGGGGATCCTACGAGCAGTACTTC	CASSERDRGSYEQYF	15	TRBJ2-7	TRBV7-9	.	TRBD1
TGTGCCAGCAGTTTTGGGGGACAGGGGTTAGGCCACGAGCAGTACTTC	CASSFGGQGLGHEQYF	16	TRBJ2-7	TRBV2	.	TRBD1
TGTGCCAGCAGCTGGGGGGGGACTAGCCGTTTCTACGAGCAGTACTTC	CASSWGGTSRFYEQYF	16	TRBJ2-7	TRBV11-2	.	TRBD2
TGTGCCAGCAGCTCCCAGGGGGCAGTAACTGAAGCTTTCTTT	CASSSQGAVTEAFF	14	TRBJ1-1	TRBV11-1	.	TRBD1
TGTGCCACCAGCAGAGATTCGGGGACATGGGATACGCAGTATTTT	CATSRDSGTWDTQYF	15	TRBJ2-3	TRBV15	.	.
TGTGCCAGCAGTTTAGACCAGAACTATGGCTACACCTTC	CASSLDQNYGYTF	13	TRBJ1-2	TRBV28	.	.
TGCGCCAGCAGCCAAGAAGGGCAGGGTCACTCCTACAATGAGCAGTTCTTC	CASSQEGQGHSYNEQFF	17	TRBJ2-1	TRBV4-3	.	.
TGTGCCAGCAGTTGGGTCCACGAGCAGTACTTC	CASSWVHEQYF	11	TRBJ2-7	TRBV25-1	few	.
TGCGCCAGCAGCCCCCAACCAACAGGGATTAAGGACGAGCAGTACTTC	CASSPQPTGIKDEQYF	16	TRBJ2-7	TRBV5-1	.	.
TGTGCCAGCAGCGTGCACTATGAGCAGTTCTTC	CASSVHYEQFF	11	TRBJ2-1	TRBV9	few	.
TGTGCCAGCAGCTTCAGGACAGGTGGAACTGAAGCTTTCTTT	CASSFRTGGTEAFF	14	TRBJ1-1	TRBV4-2	.	TRBD1
TGCGCCAGCAGCCCGCAGGGGGTGTTGGGCTCCTACGAGCAGTACTTC	CASSPQGVLGSYEQYF	16	TRBJ2-7	TRBV5-1	.	TRBD1
TGTGCCAGCAGCTACACCGGGACCACTATGGCTAATGAAAAACTGTTTTTT	CASSYTGTTMANEKLFF	17	TRBJ1-4	TRBV7-2	.	.
TGTGCCAGCATGACGGGAAACTCCTACGAGCAGTACTTC	CASMTGNSYEQYF	13	TRBJ2-7	TRBV6-1	.	.
TGTGCCAGCAGTCCCCCAGGGACAGGGGTGAACATTCAGTACTTC	CASSPPGTGVNIQYF	15	TRBJ2-4	TRBV28	.	TRBD1
TGTGCCAGCAGTTTGTCCGACAAAGAGACCCAGTACTTC	CASSLSDKETQYF	13	TRBJ2-5	TRBV27	once	.
TGTGCCAGCAGTTCGCAACGCAACACTGAAGCTTTCTTT	CASSSQRNTEAFF	13	TRBJ1-1	TRBV6-5	few	.
TGTGCCAGCAGACCGGACAGGGCGCTCTACGAGCAGTACTTC	CASRPDRALYEQYF	14	TRBJ2-7	TRBV5-4	few	TRBD1
TGTGCCAGCAGTGGTTTAAGGGACAGGGGCGGCTCGGACTATGGCTACACCTTC	CASSGLRDRGGSDYGYTF	18	TRBJ1-2	TRBV6-1	once	TRBD1
TGTGCCAGCAGCTTAGGGGGGGACAGGGTTGGATCCTACGAGCAGTACTTC	CASSLGGDRVGSYEQYF	17	TRBJ2-7	TRBV7-9	.	TRBD1
TGTGCCAGCAGCCGGCCACCATATCGACAGGGGCCCTACGAGCAGTACTTC	CASSRPPYRQGPYEQYF	17	TRBJ2-7	TRBV14	.	TRBD1
TGTGCCAGCAGCTTCGGGACTAGCGGGCAAGAGACCCAGTACTTC	CASSFGTSGQETQYF	15	TRBJ2-5	TRBV7-2	.	TRBD2
TGTGCCTGGACCCTCGGGCAGTTAGGTGAAAAACTGTTTTTT	CAWTLGQLGEKLFF	14	TRBJ1-4	TRBV30	.	.
TGTGCCAGCTCGGACTCCTCAGGTTACTATGGCTACACCTTC	CASSDSSGYYGYTF	14	TRBJ1-2	TRBV18	.	.
TGTGCCAGTAGTAGGGCAGGGGGCGGTTATAGCAATCAGCCCCAGCATTTT	CASSRAGGGYSNQPQHF	17	TRBJ1-5	TRBV19	.	TRBD1
TGTGCCAGCAGTGAGGGACAAGCCACCGGGGAGCTGTTTTTT	CASSEGQATGELFF	14	TRBJ2-2	TRBV6-4	.	.
TGCGCCAGCAGCTTTCGAGCGGGAGGAGAAGGGGCTGAGCAGTTCTTC	CASSFRAGGEGAEQFF	16	TRBJ2-1	TRBV5-1	.	TRBD2